A single sample is the source of the 21 T cell receptor beta chains below, sequenced in a study of T cells in Graves' hyperthyroidism and ophthalmopathy. Amplified TCR beta CDR3 regions derived from RNA transcripts. TCR CDR3 underwent first-round RT-PCR with the HTBI primer set. TCRdb independently ran MiXCR on the multiplex PCR reads; one entry per CDR3 protein. The sample carries roughly 660,000 distinct CDR3 sequences, 15% to 20% recorded once. Sequenced: blood. The receptors stem from a middle-aged man with Graves' hyperthyroidism.

This clonotype was recorded at least ten times. The chain employs TRBV16 and TRBJ2-7; the D gene is possibly TRBD1 (6 bases). Germline CDR1 is KGHSY and CDR2 is FQNENV. Trimming pared 3 bases from V and 2 bases from J, leaving 17 bases between. This CDR3 spans 16 amino acids. CDR3 nucleotides: TGTGCCAGCAGCCAGCGCCGGGACACCATAGCCTACGAGCAGTACTTC. Translation gives CASSQRRDTIAYEQYF.

This clonotype was detected only a few times. The chain links TRBV7-8 to TRBJ1-5; the match to TRBD1 covers 7 bases. This CDR3 is built from 13 residues. The germline CDR1 and CDR2 sequences are SGHVS and FQNEAQ. J lost 4 bases, V lost 5 bases, and 2 bases had no gene match. DNA for the CDR3: TGTGCCAGCAGCGAGGACAGGAATCAGCCCCAGCATTTT. Its translation: CASSEDRNQPQHF.

The chain couples TRBV7-9 to TRBJ2-1; TRBD1 agrees at 10 bases. This CDR3 region has 15 residues. CDR1 SEHNR and CDR2 FQNEAQ come from the germline V gene (reference sequence). V was pared by 3 bases and J by 5 bases, with 4 bases of the junction left unmatched. CDR3 amino acids: CASSFDRGLNNEQFF. CDR3 in DNA: TGTGCCAGCAGCTTCGACAGGGGGCTTAACAATGAGCAGTTCTTC.

This clonotype was recorded at least ten times. The J gene is TRBJ2-7, the V gene TRBV7-2; weak D call: TRBD2 (5 bases). The CDR3 sequence is 14 residues long. From germline, CDR1 is SGHTA and CDR2 FQGNSA. V was shortened by 1 base and J by 2 bases, with 9 bases between the two germline ends. The CDR3 protein is CASSLGRGTYEQYF. For the CDR3, the DNA is TGTGCCAGCAGCTTAGGTCGGGGTACCTACGAGCAGTACTTC.

The V gene is TRBV6-1, the J gene TRBJ1-6; a weak D match, TRBD1 (5 bases). Germline V gene lookup returns CDR1 MNHNS and CDR2 SASEGT. V lost 1 base to trimming and J lost 7 bases, with 5 bases between them. The CDR3 sequence is 13 residues long. Here the CDR3 reads CASSEGGNSPLHF. Written as DNA, the CDR3 is TGTGCCAGCAGTGAAGGGGGGAATTCACCCCTCCACTTT.

In this sample, this clonotype turned up many times. V and J are TRBV30 and TRBJ1-2; no clear D gene. The germline V and J ends were trimmed by 1 base and 2 bases, with 8 bases remaining between them. CDR3 length: 13 residues. In germline, CDR1 is GTSNPN, CDR2 SVGIG (reference sequence). The DNA for the CDR3 is TGTGCCTGGAGTGGTGCCAGGAACTATGGCTACACCTTC. Amino acids: CAWSGARNYGYTF.

This clonotype has only one observation. J is TRBJ2-2 and V is TRBV18, with unresolved D. The CDR3 sequence is 15 residues long. Deletions cut 2 bases from V and 5 bases from J, with 12 bases between. CDR1 KGHSH and CDR2 LQKENI come from the germline V gene. The CDR3 spells CASSPTRQPTGELFF. The DNA of the CDR3 is TGTGCCAGCTCACCAACCAGGCAACCTACCGGGGAGCTGTTTTTT.

This clonotype appeared many times. V usage is TRBV6-1 and J usage is TRBJ2-2, with no clear D. In germline, CDR1 is MNHNS, CDR2 SASEGT. V lost 6 bases and J 6 bases, leaving 11 bases between the germline ends. CDR3 length: 13 residues. Here the CDR3 DNA reads TGTGCCAGCAGGGAAAACAGCGCCGGGGAGCTGTTTTTT. It translates to CASRENSAGELFF.

The rearrangement joins TRBV11-3 to TRBJ2-1; TRBD2 might be the D (7 bases). Germline V lookup: CDR1 SGHNT, CDR2 YENEEA. Trimming took 6 bases from V and 7 from J, leaving 22 bases between them. The length of the CDR3 is 16 residues. CDR3 region: CASSSTGGGLGNEQFF. CDR3 nucleotide sequence: TGTGCCAGCAGTTCTACGGGGGGCGGGTTGGGGAATGAGCAGTTCTTC.

The sample holds many counts of this clonotype. The chain combines TRBV12-3 or TRBV12-4 with TRBJ1-2, with 9 nucleotides matching TRBD1. Unmatched junction bases numbered 10, after V lost 6 bases and J lost 5 bases. The CDR3 has 15 amino acids. The CDR3 DNA follows: TGTGCCAGCAGGCCCGGACAGGGGCAAAGTTATGGCTACACCTTC. Translated, it gives CASRPGQGQSYGYTF.

Comments on this clonotype: Being one base from a much bigger clone, this may be a read error. This sequence joins TRBV6-5 and TRBJ2-1; D possibly corresponds to TRBD1 (5 bases). CDR1 and CDR2 from the germline V gene are MNHEY and SVGAGI. CDR3 length: 16 residues. V lost 4 bases and J 0 bases, leaving 13 bases between the germline ends. The CDR3 nucleotides read TGTGCCAGCAGTTCGTTGACAGAGAGCTCCTACAATGAGCAGTTCTTC. Residues: CASSSLTESSYNEQFF.

The sample holds a few counts of this clonotype. This rearrangement joins TRBV30 to TRBJ1-1, with 9 bases lining up with TRBD1. V shed 1 base and J 0 bases; nucleotides not matched to a gene: 6. The CDR3 is made up of 16 amino acids. The V gene's germline CDR1 is GTSNPN and CDR2 SVGIG (reference sequence). CDR3 nucleotides: TGTGCCTGGAGTGGGGGGACAGGGTCAATGAACACTGAAGCTTTCTTT. Residues: CAWSGGTGSMNTEAFF.

This clonotype was seen once. This chain links TRBV11-2 with TRBJ1-2, with 10 bases matching TRBD1. Looked up from germline, CDR1 is SGHAT and CDR2 is FQNNGV. The CDR3 is 16 residues long. V trimming: 0 bases; J trimming: 4 bases; junction bases outside the gene matches: 5. In DNA, the CDR3 is TGTGCCAGCAGCTTAGATTTGACAGGGGGCAGCTATGGCTACACCTTC. Encoded protein: CASSLDLTGGSYGYTF.

This clonotype was seen ten or more times. This rearrangement joins TRBV27 to TRBJ2-7; 7 positions match TRBD2. Germline V gene data show CDR1 as MNHEY and CDR2 as SMNVEV (reference sequence). CDR3 length: 14 residues. Trimming took 4 bases from V and 0 from J; bases not matched to a gene: 3. This CDR3 is CASSWASGSYEQYF. CDR3 sequence (DNA): TGTGCCAGCAGTTGGGCTAGCGGCTCCTACGAGCAGTACTTC.

This chain joins TRBV19 and TRBJ2-2; the match to TRBD1 covers 11 bases. The germline CDR1 and CDR2 sequences are LNHDA and SQIVND (reference sequence). This CDR3 has 15 residues. Germline trimming cut 8 bases from V and 4 bases from J; bases unmatched to any gene: 6. For the CDR3, the DNA is TGTGCCAGTCGGATAGGGACAGGGGGCACCGGGGAGCTGTTTTTT. This encodes CASRIGTGGTGELFF.

V is TRBV6-1 and J is TRBJ2-7, with D perhaps matching TRBD2 (6 bases). V shed 2 bases and J shed 0 bases, with 11 bases lying between them. CDR1 is MNHNS, CDR2 SASEGT, per germline. The CDR3 consists of 15 residues. CDR3 sequence: CASSEQLALSYEQYF. For the CDR3, the DNA is TGTGCCAGCAGTGAACAACTAGCCCTCTCCTACGAGCAGTACTTC.

Only a few counts were recorded for this clonotype. A much larger clone lies a single base off, so this may be a read error. The chain uses TRBV7-2 and TRBJ1-2; D is perhaps TRBD1 (6 bases). With 2 bases removed from V and 6 bases from J, the gap between germline ends came to 10 bases. Looked up from germline, CDR1 is SGHTA and CDR2 is FQGNSA. The CDR3 has 13 amino acids. Here the CDR3 reads CASSLNRVDGYTF. The DNA of the CDR3 is TGTGCCAGCAGCTTAAACAGGGTGGATGGCTACACCTTC.

This clonotype was counted a few times. V usage is TRBV5-5 and J usage is TRBJ2-4; D remains unclear. Germline CDR1 reads SGHKS; CDR2 reads YYEKEE (reference sequence). Trimming removed 2 bases at V and 0 bases at J, with 9 bases between. The CDR3 consists of 15 residues. CDR3 region: CASSFSTGAKNIQYF. The CDR3 nucleotides are TGTGCCAGCAGCTTCTCGACGGGAGCCAAAAACATTCAGTACTTC.

This clonotype was seen a few times. The genes are TRBV28 and TRBJ1-5; D is possibly TRBD1 (6 bases). The length of the CDR3 is 16 residues. From germline, CDR1 is MDHEN and CDR2 SYDVKM. V lost 4 bases to trimming and J lost 2 bases, with 15 bases between them. The CDR3 loop is CASSSPAYRGNQPQHF. The CDR3, as DNA: TGTGCCAGCAGTTCCCCCGCTTACAGGGGCAATCAGCCCCAGCATTTT.

This sequence joins TRBV12-3 or TRBV12-4 and TRBJ1-1, with D possibly TRBD1 on 5 matching bases. The CDR3 is 14 residues long. Trimming took 5 bases from V and 1 from J, leaving 11 bases between them. The CDR3 nucleotides are TGTGCCAGCAGTCCCTGGGGGGGGAACACTGAAGCTTTCTTT. Protein sequence: CASSPWGGNTEAFF.

The V gene is TRBV19, the J gene TRBJ2-5, with D tentatively TRBD2 (6 bases). The germline V and J ends were trimmed by 3 bases and 4 bases, with 21 bases remaining between them. CDR1 LNHDA and CDR2 SQIVND come from the germline V gene (reference sequence). The CDR3 has 17 amino acids. The CDR3 nucleotides are TGTGCCAGTAGTATTGGCTTCCGGGAGCTCGGAGGAGAGACCCAGTACTTC. It is translated as CASSIGFRELGGETQYF.